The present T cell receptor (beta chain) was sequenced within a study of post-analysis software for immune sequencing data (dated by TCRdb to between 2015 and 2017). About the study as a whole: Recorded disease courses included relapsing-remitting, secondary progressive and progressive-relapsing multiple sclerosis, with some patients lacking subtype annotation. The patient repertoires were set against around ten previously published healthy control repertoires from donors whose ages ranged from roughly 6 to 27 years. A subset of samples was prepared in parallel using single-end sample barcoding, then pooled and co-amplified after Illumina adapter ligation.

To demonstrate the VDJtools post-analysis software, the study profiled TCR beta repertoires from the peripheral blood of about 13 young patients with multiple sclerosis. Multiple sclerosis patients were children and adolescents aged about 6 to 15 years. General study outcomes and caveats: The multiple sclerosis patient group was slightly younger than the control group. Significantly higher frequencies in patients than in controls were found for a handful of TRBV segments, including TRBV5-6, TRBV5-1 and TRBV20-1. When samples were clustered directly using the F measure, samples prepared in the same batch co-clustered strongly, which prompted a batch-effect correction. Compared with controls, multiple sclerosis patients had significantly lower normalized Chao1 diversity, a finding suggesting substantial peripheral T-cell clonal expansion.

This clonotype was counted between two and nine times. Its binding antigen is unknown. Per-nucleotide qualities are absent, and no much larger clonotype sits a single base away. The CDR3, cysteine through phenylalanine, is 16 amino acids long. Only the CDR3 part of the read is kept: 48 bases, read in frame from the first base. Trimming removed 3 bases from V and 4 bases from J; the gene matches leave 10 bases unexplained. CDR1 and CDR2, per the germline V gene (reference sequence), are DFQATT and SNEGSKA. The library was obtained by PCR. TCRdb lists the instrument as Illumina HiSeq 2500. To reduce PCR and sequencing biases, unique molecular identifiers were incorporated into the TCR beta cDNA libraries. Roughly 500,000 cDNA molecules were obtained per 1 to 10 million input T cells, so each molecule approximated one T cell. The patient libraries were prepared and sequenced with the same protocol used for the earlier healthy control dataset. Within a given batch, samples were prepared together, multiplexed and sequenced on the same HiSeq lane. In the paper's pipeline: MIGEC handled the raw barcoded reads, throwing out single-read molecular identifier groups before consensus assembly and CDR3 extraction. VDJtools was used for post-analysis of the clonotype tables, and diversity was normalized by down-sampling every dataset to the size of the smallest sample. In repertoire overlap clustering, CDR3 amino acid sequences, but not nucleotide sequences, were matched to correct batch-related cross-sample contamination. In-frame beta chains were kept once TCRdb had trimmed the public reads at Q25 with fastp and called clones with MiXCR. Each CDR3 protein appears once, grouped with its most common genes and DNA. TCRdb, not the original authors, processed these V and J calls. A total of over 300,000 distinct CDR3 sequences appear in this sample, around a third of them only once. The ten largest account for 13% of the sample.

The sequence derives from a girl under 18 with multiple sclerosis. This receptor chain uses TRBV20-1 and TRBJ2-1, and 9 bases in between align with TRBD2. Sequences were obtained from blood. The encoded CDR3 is CSASSRAGGKYNEQFF. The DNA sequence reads TGCAGTGCTAGTAGTCGAGCGGGGGGAAAATACAATGAGCAGTTCTTC.